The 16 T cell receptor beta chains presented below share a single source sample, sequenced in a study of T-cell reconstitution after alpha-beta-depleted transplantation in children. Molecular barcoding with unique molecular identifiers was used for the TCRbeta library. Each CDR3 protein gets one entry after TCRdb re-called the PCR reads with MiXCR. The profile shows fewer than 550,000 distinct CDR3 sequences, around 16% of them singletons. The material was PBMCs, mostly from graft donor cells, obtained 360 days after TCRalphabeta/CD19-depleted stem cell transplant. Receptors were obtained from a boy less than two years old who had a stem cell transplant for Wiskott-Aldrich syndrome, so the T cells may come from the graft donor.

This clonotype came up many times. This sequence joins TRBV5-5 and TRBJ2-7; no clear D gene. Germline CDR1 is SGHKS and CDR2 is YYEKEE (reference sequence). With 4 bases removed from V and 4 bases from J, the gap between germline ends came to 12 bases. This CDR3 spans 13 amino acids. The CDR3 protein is CASSPGKAYEQYF. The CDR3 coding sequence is TGTGCCAGCAGCCCCGGTAAGGCATACGAGCAGTACTTC.

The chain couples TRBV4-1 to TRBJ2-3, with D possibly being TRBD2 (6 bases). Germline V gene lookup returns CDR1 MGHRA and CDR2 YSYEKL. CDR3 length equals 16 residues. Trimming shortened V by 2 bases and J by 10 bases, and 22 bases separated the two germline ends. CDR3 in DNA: TGCGCCAGCAGCCAAATCTCCCTCGGGAGAGGAAGGTCGCAGTATTTT. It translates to CASSQISLGRGRSQYF.

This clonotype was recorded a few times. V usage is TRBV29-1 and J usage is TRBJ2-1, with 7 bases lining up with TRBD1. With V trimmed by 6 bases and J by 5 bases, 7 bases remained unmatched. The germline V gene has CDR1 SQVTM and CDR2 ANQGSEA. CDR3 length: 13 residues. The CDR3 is CSVASDRDNEQFF. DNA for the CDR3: TGCAGCGTAGCCTCCGACAGGGACAATGAGCAGTTCTTC.

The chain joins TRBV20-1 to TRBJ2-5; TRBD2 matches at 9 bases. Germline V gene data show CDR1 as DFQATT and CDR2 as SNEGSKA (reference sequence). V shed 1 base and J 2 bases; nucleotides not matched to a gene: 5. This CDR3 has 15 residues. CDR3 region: CSARVGSGGQETQYF. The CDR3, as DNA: TGCAGTGCTAGAGTGGGTAGCGGGGGTCAAGAGACCCAGTACTTC.

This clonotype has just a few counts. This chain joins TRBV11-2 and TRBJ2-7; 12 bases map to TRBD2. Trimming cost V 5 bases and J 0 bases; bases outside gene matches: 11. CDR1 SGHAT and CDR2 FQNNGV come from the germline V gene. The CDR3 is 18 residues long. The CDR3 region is CASSGRTSGAFPSYEQYF. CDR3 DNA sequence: TGTGCCAGCAGCGGACGGACTAGCGGGGCTTTTCCCTCCTACGAGCAGTACTTC.

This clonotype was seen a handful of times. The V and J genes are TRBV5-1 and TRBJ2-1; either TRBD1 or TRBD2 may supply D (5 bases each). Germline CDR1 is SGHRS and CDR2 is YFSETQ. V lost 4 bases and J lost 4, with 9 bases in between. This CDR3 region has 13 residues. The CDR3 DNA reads TGCGCCAGCAGCCGGGACCAGTACAATGAGCAGTTCTTC. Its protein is CASSRDQYNEQFF.

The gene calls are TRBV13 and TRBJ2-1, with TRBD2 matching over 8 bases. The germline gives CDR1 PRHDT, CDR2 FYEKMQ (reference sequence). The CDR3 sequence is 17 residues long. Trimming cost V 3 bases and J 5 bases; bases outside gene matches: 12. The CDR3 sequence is CASSFQIGLAGNNEQFF. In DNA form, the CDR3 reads TGTGCCAGCAGCTTTCAAATCGGGTTAGCGGGAAACAATGAGCAGTTCTTC.

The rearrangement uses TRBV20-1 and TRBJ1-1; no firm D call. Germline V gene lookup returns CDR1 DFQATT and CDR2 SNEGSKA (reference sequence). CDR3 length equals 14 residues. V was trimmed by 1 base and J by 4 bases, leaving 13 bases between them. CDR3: CSARVGGRSTEAFF. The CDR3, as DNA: TGCAGTGCTAGAGTAGGAGGTAGGAGCACTGAAGCTTTCTTT.

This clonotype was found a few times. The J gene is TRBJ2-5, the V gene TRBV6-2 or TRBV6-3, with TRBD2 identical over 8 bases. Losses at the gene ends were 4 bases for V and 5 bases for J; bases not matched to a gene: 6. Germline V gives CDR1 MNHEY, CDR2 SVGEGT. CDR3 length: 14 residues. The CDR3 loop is CASSSSGGPETQYF. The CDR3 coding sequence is TGTGCCAGCAGTTCGTCGGGAGGGCCGGAGACCCAGTACTTC.

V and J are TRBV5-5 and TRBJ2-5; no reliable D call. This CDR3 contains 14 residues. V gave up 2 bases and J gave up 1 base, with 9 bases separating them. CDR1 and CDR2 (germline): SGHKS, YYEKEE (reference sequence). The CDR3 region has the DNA TGTGCCAGCAGCTTTATCTGGGTCCAAGAGACCCAGTACTTC. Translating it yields CASSFIWVQETQYF. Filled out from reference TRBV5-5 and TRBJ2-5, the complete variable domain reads DAGVTQSPTHLIKTRGQQVTLRCSPISGHKSVSWYQQVLGQGPQFIFQYYEKEERGRGNFPDRFSARQFPNYSSELNVNALLLGDSALYLCASSFIWVQETQYFGPGTRLLVL.

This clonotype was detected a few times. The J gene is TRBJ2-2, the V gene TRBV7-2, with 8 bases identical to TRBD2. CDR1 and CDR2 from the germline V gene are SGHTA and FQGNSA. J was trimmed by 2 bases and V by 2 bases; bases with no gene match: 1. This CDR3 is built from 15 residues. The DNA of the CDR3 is TGTGCCAGCAGCTTAAGCGGGAGAAACACCGGGGAGCTGTTTTTT. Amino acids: CASSLSGRNTGELFF. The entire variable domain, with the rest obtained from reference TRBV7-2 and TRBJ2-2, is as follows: GAGVSQSPSNKVTEKGKDVELRCDPISGHTALYWYRQSLGQGLEFLIYFQGNSAPDKSGLPSDRFSAERTGGSVSTLTIQRTQQEDSAVYLCASSLSGRNTGELFFGEGSRLTVL.

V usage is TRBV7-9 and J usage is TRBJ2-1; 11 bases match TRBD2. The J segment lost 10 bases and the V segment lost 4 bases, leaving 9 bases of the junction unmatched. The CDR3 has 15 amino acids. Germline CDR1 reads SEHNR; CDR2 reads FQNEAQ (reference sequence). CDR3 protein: CASSSLAGGTREQFF. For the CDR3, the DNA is TGTGCCAGCAGCTCATTAGCGGGGGGGACGCGAGAGCAGTTCTTC.

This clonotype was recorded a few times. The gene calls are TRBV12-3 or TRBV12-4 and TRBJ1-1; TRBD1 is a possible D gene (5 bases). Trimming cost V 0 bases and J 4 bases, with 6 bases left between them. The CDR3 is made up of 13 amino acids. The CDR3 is CASSLARGTEAFF. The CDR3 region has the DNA TGTGCCAGCAGTTTAGCGAGGGGCACTGAAGCTTTCTTT.

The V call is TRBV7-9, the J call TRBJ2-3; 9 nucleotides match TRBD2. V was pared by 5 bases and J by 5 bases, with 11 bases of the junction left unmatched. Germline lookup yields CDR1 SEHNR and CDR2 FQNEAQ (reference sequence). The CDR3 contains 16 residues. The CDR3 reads CASSPGLAPEGDTQYF. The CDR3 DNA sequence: TGTGCCAGCAGCCCCGGACTAGCGCCAGAAGGAGATACGCAGTATTTT.

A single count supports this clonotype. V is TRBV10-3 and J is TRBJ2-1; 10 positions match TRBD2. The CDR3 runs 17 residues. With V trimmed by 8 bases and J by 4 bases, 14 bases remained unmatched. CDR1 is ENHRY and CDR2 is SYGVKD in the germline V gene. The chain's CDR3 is CAIGGSGRTPGYNEQFF. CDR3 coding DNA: TGTGCCATCGGAGGTAGCGGGAGGACCCCGGGTTACAATGAGCAGTTCTTC.

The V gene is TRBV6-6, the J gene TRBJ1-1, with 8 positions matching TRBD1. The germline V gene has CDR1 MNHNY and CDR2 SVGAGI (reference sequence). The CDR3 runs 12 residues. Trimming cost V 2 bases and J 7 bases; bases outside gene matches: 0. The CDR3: CASSYGTGEAFF. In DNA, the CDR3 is TGTGCCAGCAGTTACGGGACAGGTGAAGCTTTCTTT.